The 18 T cell receptor beta chains reported below all come from one sample, sequenced in a study of cytotoxic CD8 clonotypes in ibrutinib-treated CLL. Data came from immunoSEQ multiplex PCR; TCRdb stores just in-frame clones and leaves some out. The data show tens of thousands of clones, 55% to 70% seen once. The starting material was PBMCs, obtained after 24 months of ibrutinib treatment. These receptors came from a human donor with chronic lymphocytic leukemia.

The chain uses TRBV28 and TRBJ1-2, with 10 bases that match TRBD1. V lost 5 bases to trimming and J lost 6 bases; unmatched junction nucleotides: 3. In germline, CDR1 is MDHEN, CDR2 SYDVKM. CDR3 length equals 13 residues. CDR3 sequence: CASSPTGGNGYTF. The CDR3 nucleotides read TGTGCCAGCAGTCCGACAGGGGGCAATGGCTACACCTTC.

This clone appeared a few times. The chain links TRBV27 to TRBJ1-2; 7 bases fit TRBD1. CDR3 size: 12 residues. Trimming took 4 bases from V and 8 from J; bases not matched to a gene: 4. Germline-derived CDR1 and CDR2 are MNHEY and SMNVEV (reference sequence). The CDR3 coding sequence is TGTGCCAGCAGTTACAGGGGAGGGGGCTACACCTTC. The encoded protein is CASSYRGGGYTF.

The rearrangement joins TRBV27 to TRBJ1-5; no reliable D call. The V gene lost 1 base and the J gene lost 6 bases, with 10 bases spanning the gap. The CDR3 has 14 residues. Looked up from germline, CDR1 is MNHEY and CDR2 is SMNVEV (reference sequence). The CDR3 sequence: CASSLYLRSQPQHF. CDR3 DNA: TGTGCCAGCAGTTTATATCTGCGCAGTCAGCCCCAGCATTTT.

The chain couples TRBV7-2 to TRBJ2-7, with 9 bases that match TRBD2. In germline, CDR1 is SGHTA, CDR2 FQGNSA. CDR3 length equals 14 residues. The V segment lost 3 bases and the J segment 6 bases; nucleotides outside the gene matches: 6. CDR3 DNA sequence: TGTGCCAGCAGCTTTTTAGCGGGGGTCTCCGAGCAGTACTTC. It encodes CASSFLAGVSEQYF.

The rearrangement links TRBV30 to TRBJ2-5, with 7 bases identical to TRBD1. The germline V gene encodes CDR1 GTSNPN and CDR2 SVGIG (reference sequence). CDR3 length: 15 amino acids. V lost 1 base to trimming and J lost 7 bases; unmatched junction nucleotides: 12. The CDR3 spells CAWSDKGARGSTQYF. CDR3 DNA: TGTGCCTGGAGTGACAAGGGGGCTAGGGGCTCGACCCAGTACTTC. Filled out from reference TRBV30 and TRBJ2-5, the complete variable domain reads SQTIHQWPATLVQPVGSPLSLECTVEGTSNPNLYWYRQAAGRGLQLLFYSVGIGQISSEVPQNLSASRPQDRQFILSSKKLLLSDSGFYLCAWSDKGARGSTQYFGPGTRLLVL.

The chain joins TRBV27 to TRBJ2-7, with D uncertain. The germline V gene has CDR1 MNHEY and CDR2 SMNVEV (reference sequence). The CDR3 totals 13 residues. Trimming removed 2 bases from V and 1 base from J, with 6 bases in between. CDR3 in amino acids: CASSLQESYEQYF. The CDR3 DNA reads as TGTGCCAGCAGTTTACAGGAGTCCTACGAGCAGTACTTC.

The rearrangement links TRBV6-1 to TRBJ1-2; D gene uncertain. The V gene lost 6 bases and the J gene lost 5 bases, with 19 bases spanning the gap. Germline lookup yields CDR1 MNHNS and CDR2 SASEGT. The CDR3 totals 15 residues. In DNA, the CDR3 is TGTGCCAGCAGCCCAATACAAAACGGAGGTTATGGCTACACCTTC. Translating gives CASSPIQNGGYGYTF.

V gene TRBV19 combines with J gene TRBJ2-2, with 11 bases that match TRBD1. The CDR3 loop spans 16 amino acids. V lost 4 bases, J lost 0 bases, and 1 base stayed unmatched. In germline, CDR1 is LNHDA, CDR2 SQIVND (reference sequence). The CDR3 protein is CASSRDRGSNTGELFF. The CDR3 DNA is TGTGCCAGTAGTAGGGACAGGGGGTCGAACACCGGGGAGCTGTTTTTT.

This clone was picked up a small number of times. The rearrangement links TRBV9 to TRBJ2-7; a possible D gene is TRBD2 (6 bases). CDR1 and CDR2 from the germline V gene are SGDLS and YYNGEE. The CDR3 has 15 amino acids. Deletions cut 0 bases from V and 1 base from J, with 11 bases between. The CDR3 sequence is CASSVGQSGSYEQYF. The CDR3 nucleotides are TGTGCCAGCAGCGTAGGCCAAAGCGGGTCCTACGAGCAGTACTTC.

The rearrangement joins TRBV30 to TRBJ1-3; D is perhaps TRBD1 (5 bases). Looked up from germline, CDR1 is GTSNPN and CDR2 is SVGIG (reference sequence). The V and J ends lost 8 bases and 2 bases respectively, with 16 bases between them. The CDR3 sequence is 14 residues long. CDR3 region: CAPRQGAAGNTIYF. The CDR3, as DNA: TGTGCCCCAAGGCAGGGCGCCGCTGGAAACACCATATATTTT.

This chain joins TRBV7-9 and TRBJ2-1, with 10 bases lining up with TRBD2. The CDR3 consists of 15 residues. The germline V gene encodes CDR1 SEHNR and CDR2 FQNEAQ (reference sequence). V was clipped by 5 bases and J by 1 base; unmatched bases: 2. CDR3 region: CASSASGGSYNEQFF. CDR3 DNA: TGTGCCAGCAGCGCTAGCGGGGGATCCTACAATGAGCAGTTCTTC.

The CDR3 region is CASSSHGKSGTEAFF. The CDR3 DNA sequence: TGTGCCAGCAGTTCCCACGGAAAGAGTGGCACTGAAGCTTTCTTT. The V and J genes are TRBV28 and TRBJ1-1; D ambiguous. This CDR3 region has 15 residues. V was trimmed by 4 bases and J by 4 bases, leaving 16 bases between them. The germline gives CDR1 MDHEN, CDR2 SYDVKM.

The genes are TRBV11-2 and TRBJ1-1; D is possibly TRBD1 (6 bases). The V gene's germline CDR1 is SGHAT and CDR2 FQNNGV. The ends were cut back, 3 bases at V and 8 bases at J, with 13 bases in the middle. CDR3 length: 13 amino acids. This CDR3 is CASSFNRAREAFF. The CDR3 DNA sequence: TGTGCCAGCAGCTTCAACAGGGCTAGGGAAGCTTTCTTT.

The chain uses TRBV7-2 and TRBJ2-7; D is unresolved. Deletions cut 1 base from V and 0 bases from J, with 7 bases between. The CDR3 covers 14 residues. Germline lookup yields CDR1 SGHTA and CDR2 FQGNSA. The CDR3: CASSLDYGSYEQYF. The CDR3 DNA reads TGTGCCAGCAGCTTAGACTACGGCTCCTACGAGCAGTACTTC.

V gene TRBV9 combines with J gene TRBJ2-5; 8 positions match TRBD1. The CDR3 covers 12 residues. V was clipped by 3 bases and J by 5 bases; unmatched bases: 0. Germline lookup yields CDR1 SGDLS and CDR2 YYNGEE. The CDR3 region is CASSGTGETQYF. The CDR3 coding sequence is TGTGCCAGCAGCGGGACAGGGGAGACCCAGTACTTC.

The chain links TRBV11-2 to TRBJ2-2; D uncertain. The CDR3 has 14 amino acids. Germline V CDR1 and CDR2: SGHAT, FQNNGV. V was pared by 0 bases and J by 2 bases, with 4 bases between. CDR3 sequence (DNA): TGTGCCAGCAGCTTAGATTTTAACACCGGGGAGCTGTTTTTT. Translated: CASSLDFNTGELFF. Together with reference TRBV11-2 and TRBJ2-2, the CDR3 gives the full variable domain: EAGVAQSPRYKIIEKRQSVAFWCNPISGHATLYWYQQILGQGPKLLIQFQNNGVVDDSQLPKDRFSAERLKGVDSTLKIQPAKLEDSAVYLCASSLDFNTGELFFGEGSRLTVL.

The chain uses TRBV4-1 and TRBJ1-5; D call uncertain. This CDR3 region has 14 residues. Trimming pared 2 bases from V and 0 bases from J, leaving 5 bases between. Germline V CDR1 and CDR2: MGHRA, YSYEKL. The CDR3: CASSQIVSNQPQHF. In DNA form, the CDR3 reads TGCGCCAGCAGCCAAATTGTTAGCAATCAGCCCCAGCATTTT.

The chain employs TRBV7-3 and TRBJ1-1; D call uncertain. V shed 1 base and J shed 3 bases, with 12 bases lying between them. Germline CDR1 and CDR2: SGHTA and FQGTGA. This CDR3 is built from 15 residues. CDR3 sequence: CASSLNRGRDTEAFF. In DNA, the CDR3 is TGTGCCAGCAGCTTAAACCGAGGAAGGGACACTGAAGCTTTCTTT.